These 24 T cell receptor beta chains originate from one sample sequenced in a study of early T cells in non-severe SARS-CoV-2 infection. TCRdb itself ran the 5' RACE reads through MiXCR, one entry per CDR3 protein. The sample carries around 89,000 distinct CDR3 sequences, over 12% recorded once. Sequenced: whole blood. These receptors were obtained from an adult who was a healthcare worker with PCR-confirmed SARS-CoV-2 infection or an uninfected control (not recorded which).

This chain uses TRBV29-1 with TRBJ2-1; 9 bases are shared with TRBD1. CDR3 length: 14 amino acids. Germline V gene data show CDR1 as SQVTM and CDR2 as ANQGSEA. J gave up 12 bases and V 1 base, and 10 bases lay outside the gene matches. The CDR3 DNA reads as TGCAGCGTTGAAGCGGGACAGGGAAGGTTAGTGCAGTTCTTC. Translation gives CSVEAGQGRLVQFF.

This rearrangement joins TRBV7-2 to TRBJ2-7, with D tentatively TRBD1 or TRBD2 (5 bases each). The CDR3 is 13 amino acids. V lost 1 base and J lost 6, with 10 bases in between. Germline V CDR1 and CDR2: SGHTA, FQGNSA. The CDR3, as DNA: TGTGCCAGCAGCTTAGTAGCGACAGCCGAGCAGTACGTC. The encoded protein is CASSLVATAEQYV.

The rearrangement links TRBV24-1 to TRBJ1-1; TRBD1 aligns across 9 bases. The CDR3 totals 16 residues. CDR1 is KGHDR, CDR2 SFDVKD, per germline. With V trimmed by 5 bases and J by 5 bases, 11 bases remained unmatched. The CDR3 here is CATSGGTGNRRTEAFF. The DNA for the CDR3 is TGTGCCACCAGTGGGGGGACAGGGAATCGGCGGACTGAAGCTTTCTTT.

This clonotype was seen more than once but under ten times. The chain carries TRBV29-1 and TRBJ1-3; 7 nucleotides match TRBD1. Germline-derived CDR1 and CDR2 are SQVTM and ANQGSEA. The CDR3 sequence is 11 residues long. Germline trimming cut 6 bases from V and 7 bases from J; bases unmatched to any gene: 3. CDR3 sequence: CSVKQGNTIYF. CDR3 sequence (DNA): TGCAGCGTGAAACAGGGGAACACCATATATTTT.

This chain joins TRBV19 and TRBJ2-3; a possible D gene is TRBD1 (5 bases). CDR3 size: 14 residues. The V gene's germline CDR1 is LNHDA and CDR2 SQIVND (reference sequence). Trimming left V 4 bases short and J 5 bases short, with 13 bases between. In DNA form, the CDR3 reads TGTGCCAGTAGTAGAACTGACCAGGGAGATACGCAGTATTTT. Amino acids: CASSRTDQGDTQYF.

V and J are TRBV18 and TRBJ2-7; D is uncertain. V lost 1 base, J lost 3 bases, and 7 bases lay in between. CDR1 is KGHSH, CDR2 LQKENI, per germline. This CDR3 comprises 13 residues. This chain's CDR3 is CASSPQSGYEQYV. The CDR3 coding sequence is TGTGCCAGCTCACCACAGTCAGGCTACGAGCAGTACGTC.

The V call is TRBV7-9, the J call TRBJ1-2; 8 nucleotides align to TRBD1. In germline, CDR1 is SEHNR, CDR2 FQNEAQ (reference sequence). Trimming took 6 bases from V and 8 from J; bases not matched to a gene: 14. The CDR3 covers 15 residues. CDR3 in amino acids: CASSLGQAETTGYTF. The CDR3 region has the DNA TGTGCCAGCAGTCTGGGACAGGCGGAGACTACAGGCTACACCTTC.

The chain couples TRBV7-8 to TRBJ2-3, with 7 bases that match TRBD2. Looked up from germline, CDR1 is SGHVS and CDR2 is FQNEAQ. Losses at the gene ends were 7 bases for V and 3 bases for J; bases not matched to a gene: 4. CDR3 length: 13 residues. CDR3 sequence (DNA): TGTGCCAGCATCGTAGCGGGTACAGATACGCAGTATTTT. Protein: CASIVAGTDTQYF.

V usage is TRBV5-1 and J usage is TRBJ2-2; D is possibly TRBD2 (6 bases). The CDR3 length is 15 residues. Deletions cut 2 bases from V and 3 bases from J, with 11 bases between. CDR1 and CDR2 (germline): SGHRS, YFSETQ. The CDR3 nucleotides are TGCGCCAGCAGCTTCGGGGGTGTCGACACCGGGGAGCTGTTTTTT. It specifies CASSFGGVDTGELFF.

This clonotype was recorded at least ten times. The chain recombines TRBV5-5 with TRBJ2-3, with 8 bases fitting TRBD1. The CDR3 extends over 14 amino acids. Germline assignment: CDR1 SGHKS and CDR2 YYEKEE (reference sequence). V was clipped by 3 bases and J by 6 bases; unmatched bases: 6. This chain's CDR3 is CASSWVQGEDTQYF. CDR3 coding DNA: TGTGCCAGCAGCTGGGTACAGGGGGAGGATACGCAGTATTTT.

This clonotype was seen a handful of times. The chain employs TRBV27 and TRBJ1-1; a weak D match, TRBD1 (6 bases). The CDR3 length is 14 residues. Deletions cut 6 bases from V and 2 bases from J, with 13 bases between. Germline V gene data show CDR1 as MNHEY and CDR2 as SMNVEV (reference sequence). CDR3: CASRQGQTNTEAFF. The DNA for the CDR3 is TGTGCCAGCAGACAAGGACAGACAAACACTGAAGCTTTCTTT.

This clonotype was counted at least ten times. The chain employs TRBV27 and TRBJ2-2, with 12 bases fitting TRBD2. Germline values: CDR1 MNHEY, CDR2 SMNVEV (reference sequence). The CDR3 is 19 residues long. After removal of 8 bases from V and 3 bases from J, the junction contained 16 bases not matched to a gene. CDR3: CASSRGPTSGGLDTGELFF. CDR3 bases: TGTGCCAGCTCCCGAGGGCCGACTAGCGGGGGATTAGACACCGGGGAGCTGTTTTTT.

This clonotype was seen a handful of times. V and J are TRBV29-1 and TRBJ1-1; no definite D call. V lost 6 bases and J lost 1, with 15 bases in between. From germline, CDR1 is SQVTM and CDR2 ANQGSEA. There are 14 residues in the CDR3. CDR3 protein: CSVTPRLRNTEAFF. The CDR3 DNA follows: TGCAGCGTAACTCCCCGACTCAGGAACACTGAAGCTTTCTTT.

The rearrangement uses TRBV12-3 or TRBV12-4 and TRBJ2-1, with 8 nucleotides matching TRBD2. The CDR3 sequence is 15 residues long. V shed 6 bases and J 5 bases; nucleotides not matched to a gene: 9. The CDR3 region is CASSQTGGQDNEQFF. For the CDR3, the DNA is TGTGCCAGCAGCCAGACGGGGGGGCAGGACAATGAGCAGTTCTTC.

The rearrangement links TRBV2 to TRBJ2-1, with TRBD2 identical over 13 bases. The CDR3 spans 14 residues. Trimming took 6 bases from V and 10 from J; bases not matched to a gene: 6. Germline V CDR1 and CDR2: SNHLY, FYNNEI. The DNA for the CDR3 is TGTGCCAGCAGGGTACTAGCGGGGGGGCCCGAGCAGTTCTTC. Translation gives CASRVLAGGPEQFF.

This clonotype appeared a few times. This chain links TRBV5-1 with TRBJ1-1; D might be TRBD1 (6 bases). The germline V gene has CDR1 SGHRS and CDR2 YFSETQ. The CDR3 is made up of 14 amino acids. Trimming took off 3 bases at V and 1 base at J, with 10 bases between the two ends. CDR3 region: CASSSDSWNTEAFF. The CDR3 region has the DNA TGCGCCAGCAGCTCGGACAGTTGGAACACTGAAGCTTTCTTT. Supplemented by reference TRBV5-1 and TRBJ1-1, the full variable domain reads KAGVTQTPRYLIKTRGQQVTLSCSPISGHRSVSWYQQTPGQGLQFLFEYFSETQRNKGNFPGRFSGRQFSNSRSEMNVSTLELGDSALYLCASSSDSWNTEAFFGQGTRLTVV.

Only a few counts were recorded for this clonotype. CDR3 region: CSVEVADRSSYNEQFF. The CDR3 DNA reads as TGCAGCGTTGAAGTAGCTGACAGGAGCTCCTACAATGAGCAGTTCTTC. The chain couples TRBV29-1 to TRBJ2-1; possibly TRBD1 for D (6 bases). Germline CDR1 and CDR2: SQVTM and ANQGSEA. The CDR3 is 16 residues long. The V and J ends lost 1 base and 0 bases respectively, with 13 bases between them.

The sample holds a few counts of this clonotype. In DNA form, the CDR3 reads TGTGCCAGCAACGGGGAATGGGGGGCCTACGAGCAGTACGTC. Residues: CASNGEWGAYEQYV. This chain links TRBV2 with TRBJ2-7, with TRBD2 as a possible D gene (6 bases). V was trimmed by 7 bases and J by 2 bases, leaving 15 bases between them. The CDR3 covers 14 residues. The germline gives CDR1 SNHLY, CDR2 FYNNEI.

This clonotype was detected many times. The V and J genes are TRBV6-2 or TRBV6-3 and TRBJ2-1, with TRBD1 as a possible D gene (5 bases). The CDR3 has 15 amino acids. Trimming stripped 1 base from V and 7 bases from J, with 14 bases between. CDR1 and CDR2 from the germline V gene are MNHEY and SVGEGT. The CDR3 is CASSYWQGRMNEQFF. In DNA form, the CDR3 reads TGTGCCAGCAGTTACTGGCAGGGAAGAATGAATGAGCAGTTCTTC.

The rearrangement links TRBV5-6 to TRBJ2-3, with D tentatively TRBD1 or TRBD2 (7 bases each). The germline V gene encodes CDR1 SGHDT and CDR2 YYEEEE. CDR3 length: 15 amino acids. V lost 1 base and J lost 3, with 12 bases in between. The CDR3 spells CASSLPGGGTDTQYF. DNA for the CDR3: TGTGCCAGCAGCTTGCCAGGGGGAGGGACAGATACGCAGTATTTT.

The V and J genes are TRBV6-5 and TRBJ2-5, with 15 bases identical to TRBD2. After removal of 7 bases from V and 3 bases from J, the junction contained 12 bases not matched to a gene. The germline V gene has CDR1 MNHEY and CDR2 SVGAGI. The CDR3 is 18 amino acids. The CDR3: CASTLGTSGGPLKETQYF. CDR3 nucleotides: TGTGCCAGCACCCTTGGGACTAGCGGGGGGCCACTAAAAGAGACCCAGTACTTC.

V usage is TRBV12-3 or TRBV12-4 and J usage is TRBJ2-5; 7 nucleotides match TRBD2. Trimming at V came to 0 bases and at J to 3 bases, leaving 7 bases not matched to a gene. This CDR3 has 16 amino acids. This chain's CDR3 is CASSLAPESGEETQYF. The CDR3 DNA reads as TGTGCCAGCAGTTTAGCGCCGGAAAGCGGGGAAGAGACCCAGTACTTC.

This clonotype has a count of ten or more. The rearrangement links TRBV4-1 to TRBJ2-7; 7 positions match TRBD1. V gave up 4 bases and J gave up 2 bases; unmatched junction bases: 11. This CDR3 region has 16 residues. Per the germline V gene, CDR1 is MGHRA and CDR2 is YSYEKL. CDR3 nucleotides: TGCGCCAGCAGCCGGAATCAGGGGGTCGCTACCTACGAGCAGTACGTC. Translation gives CASSRNQGVATYEQYV.

The sample holds many counts of this clonotype. This chain links TRBV5-1 with TRBJ2-3; D not resolved. The CDR3 is made up of 16 amino acids. The germline CDR1 and CDR2 sequences are SGHRS and YFSETQ. Trimming left V 1 base short and J 1 base short, with 13 bases between. The CDR3 loop reads CASSLPRSAGTDTQYF. The CDR3 DNA sequence: TGCGCCAGCAGCTTGCCTCGTTCGGCCGGCACAGATACGCAGTATTTT.